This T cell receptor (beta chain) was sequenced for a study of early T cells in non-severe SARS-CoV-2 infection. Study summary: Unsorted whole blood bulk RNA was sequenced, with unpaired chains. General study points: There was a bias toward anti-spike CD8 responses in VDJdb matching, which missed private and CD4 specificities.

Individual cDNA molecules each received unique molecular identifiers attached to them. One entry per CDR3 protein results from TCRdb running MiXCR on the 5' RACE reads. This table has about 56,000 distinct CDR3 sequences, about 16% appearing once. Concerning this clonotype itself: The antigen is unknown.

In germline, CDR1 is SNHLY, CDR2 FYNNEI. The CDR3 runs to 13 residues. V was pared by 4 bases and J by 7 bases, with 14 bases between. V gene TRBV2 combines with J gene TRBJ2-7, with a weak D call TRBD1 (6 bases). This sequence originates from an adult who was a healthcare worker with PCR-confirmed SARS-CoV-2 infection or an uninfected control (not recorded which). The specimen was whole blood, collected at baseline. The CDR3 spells CASSVDRLGEQYF. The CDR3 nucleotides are TGTGCCAGCAGTGTTGACAGGTTGGGAGAGCAGTACTTC.